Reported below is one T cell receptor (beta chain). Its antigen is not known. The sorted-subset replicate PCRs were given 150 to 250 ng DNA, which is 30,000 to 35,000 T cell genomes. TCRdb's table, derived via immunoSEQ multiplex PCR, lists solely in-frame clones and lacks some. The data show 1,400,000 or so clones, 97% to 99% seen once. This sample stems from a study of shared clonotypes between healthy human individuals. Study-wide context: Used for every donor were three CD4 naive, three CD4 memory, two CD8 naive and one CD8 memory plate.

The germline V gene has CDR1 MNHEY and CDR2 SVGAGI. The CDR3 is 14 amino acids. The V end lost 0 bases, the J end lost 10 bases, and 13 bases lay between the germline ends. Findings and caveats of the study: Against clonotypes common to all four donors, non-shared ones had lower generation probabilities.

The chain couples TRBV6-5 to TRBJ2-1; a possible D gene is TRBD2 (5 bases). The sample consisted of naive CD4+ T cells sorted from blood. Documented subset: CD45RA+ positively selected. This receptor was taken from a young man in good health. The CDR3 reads CASSYSMRVGEQFF. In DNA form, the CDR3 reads TGTGCCAGCAGTTACTCGATGAGGGTCGGAGAGCAGTTCTTC.